This T cell receptor (beta chain) derives from a study of OX40 agonist ivuxolimab in advanced cancers. Study-wide context: Ivuxolimab was a fully human IgG2 agonistic monoclonal antibody targeting the costimulatory receptor OX40 (CD134). Of the approximately 54 dose-escalation patients, hepatocellular carcinoma was present in roughly 19, melanoma in about 15, renal cell carcinoma in 9 and head and neck cancer in 9. Partial responses were achieved by three dose-escalation patients, of whom one had hepatocellular carcinoma and two had cutaneous melanoma. The purpose of peripheral TCRbeta sequencing was to test whether ivuxolimab changed TCR sequence diversity and led to clonal T-cell expansion. The paper covers the monotherapy dose-escalation part of the phase I ivuxolimab trial, which included N ≈ 50 patients. Intravenous ivuxolimab was administered to patients every 2 weeks at six dose levels: 0.01, 0.1, 0.3, 1.5, 3 and 10 mg/kg. In the dose-escalation cohort, 70% to 85% of patients were male, and the mean age was around 65 years with a range of about 20 to 90. Prior anti-PD-1, anti-PD-L1 or anti-CTLA-4 therapy was permitted, and less than 45% of dose-escalation patients had received checkpoint inhibitors. General conclusions and limits of the study: After ivuxolimab, expanded clones were on average more numerous among CD8+ T cells than among CD4+ T cells. Low levels of normalized T-cell clonal expansion were also seen in some patients who did not respond. Clonal expansion of both CD4+ and CD8+ blood T cells was observed from baseline to week 6 at doses 0.1 to 3.0 mg/kg. The antigen specificity of the clonally expanded peripheral T cells was not determined. In partial responders in the 0.1-3.0 mg/kg groups, normalized peripheral clonal expansion was found to be among the lowest, especially among CD8+ T cells.

Patients with a history of autoimmune disease or receiving systemic immunosuppression were excluded from the trial. In every dose cohort, peripheral blood was drawn for TCR sequencing at baseline, cycle 4 day 1, and cycle 7 day 1. The samples were taken from a phase I, first-in-human, multicenter, open-label dose-escalation trial of ivuxolimab. Adults with locally advanced or metastatic melanoma, renal cell, hepatocellular, or head and neck squamous cell carcinoma were enrolled in the trial. CD4+ and CD8+ T cells were sorted separately from peripheral blood before TCR sequencing. Concerning this clone: Its antigen is not yet known. No much larger clone exists at a distance of one base, and base qualities are not known.

Genomic DNA was extracted from sorted cells for sequencing of the TCRbeta CDR3 region. The immunoSEQ Assay was used for sequencing of TCRbeta CDR3 regions. TCRdb's version of the immuneACCESS table is confined to in-frame rearrangements and falls short of the full clone set. An unresolved V gene accounts for under half of the shortfall where checked; the remainder is of unknown origin. Recorded for this sample are roughly 79,000 clones; around 92% of them occurred a single time. The ten largest clonotypes hold approximately 0.48% of the sample. The CDR3 spans 13 residues, from the cysteine through the phenylalanine. Solely the CDR3 DNA is kept, with 39 bases framed from the first base. V is clipped by 2 bases and J by 0 bases, and the sequence between their germline boundaries is 5 bases long. CDR1 and CDR2 are read off the germline V gene as SGDLS and YYNGEE.

The sample was CD4+ or CD8+ T cells sorted from blood, taken in a trial of the OX40 agonist ivuxolimab. The chain is made from TRBV9 and TRBJ1-1, with the D gene too uncertain to name. This clonotype was obtained from an adult with an advanced solid tumor such as melanoma, head and neck, liver or kidney cancer. DNA sequence: TGTGCCAGCAGCGTCCAGGTGAACACTGAAGCTTTCTTT. This codes for CASSVQVNTEAFF.